This record covers a single T cell receptor beta chain. Its target is not known. CDR3 length equals 14 residues. V lost 1 base and J lost 5; bases outside the gene matches: 0. CDR1 is SGHRS and CDR2 is YFSETQ in the germline V gene. This sample is part of a study of cytomegalovirus exposure and HLA in healthy donors. Amplification used 60 Vbeta primers and 13 Jbeta primers. Sequencing was performed with immunoSEQ multiplex PCR; in TCRdb, only in-frame clones are kept and a portion is missing. The data contain under 95,000 clones, around three quarters of them singletons. Study-level findings and limits: CMV serostatus was the only immune exposure information that was available. The study listed under 200 cytomegalovirus-associated TCR beta chains.

The sequence derives from a male donor in good health and CMV-seronegative. The chain joins TRBV5-1 to TRBJ2-1; 10 bases are a match to TRBD2. The sample taken for sequencing was PBMCs. CDR3 region: CASSLTSGDNEQFF. The CDR3 DNA is TGCGCCAGCAGCTTGACTAGCGGGGACAATGAGCAGTTCTTC.